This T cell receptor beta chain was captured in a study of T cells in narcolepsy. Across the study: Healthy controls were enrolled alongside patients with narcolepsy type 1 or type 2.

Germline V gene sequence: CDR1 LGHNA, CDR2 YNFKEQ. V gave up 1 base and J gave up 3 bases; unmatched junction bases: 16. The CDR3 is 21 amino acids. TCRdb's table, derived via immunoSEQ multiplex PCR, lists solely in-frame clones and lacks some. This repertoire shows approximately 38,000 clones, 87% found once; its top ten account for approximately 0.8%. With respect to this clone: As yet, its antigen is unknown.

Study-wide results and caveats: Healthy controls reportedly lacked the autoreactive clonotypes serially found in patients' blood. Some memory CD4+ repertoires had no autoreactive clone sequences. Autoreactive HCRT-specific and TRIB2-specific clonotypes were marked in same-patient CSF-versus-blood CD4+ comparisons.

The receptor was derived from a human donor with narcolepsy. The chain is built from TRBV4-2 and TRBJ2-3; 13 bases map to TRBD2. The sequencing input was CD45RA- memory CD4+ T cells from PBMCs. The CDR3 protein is CASSQGARRLAGGNPTDTQYF. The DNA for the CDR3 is TGTGCCAGCAGCCAAGGGGCCCGGAGACTAGCGGGGGGCAACCCTACAGATACGCAGTATTTT.